The 5 T cell receptor beta chains listed next were all sequenced from one sample in a study of radiotherapy plus CTLA-4 blockade in lung cancer. Profiling relied on immunoSEQ multiplex PCR, and the TCRdb table lists in-frame clones only, not all of them. The sample holds about 78,000 clones, approximately 86% seen once. This specimen consisted of peripheral blood, obtained from a patient treated with radiotherapy plus ipilimumab. These receptors were collected from a human donor with non-small cell lung cancer who had a partial response to radiotherapy plus ipilimumab.

The gene calls are TRBV6-5 and TRBJ1-1; no clear D gene. This CDR3 region has 13 residues. The V gene lost 6 bases and the J gene lost 5 bases, with 13 bases spanning the gap. Germline V CDR1 and CDR2: MNHEY, SVGAGI. The CDR3 loop is CASRNILRTEAFF. DNA for the CDR3: TGTGCCAGCAGAAATATTTTACGGACTGAAGCTTTCTTT.

The rearrangement joins TRBV11-3 to TRBJ2-7, with 9 positions matching TRBD2. CDR1 is SGHNT, CDR2 YENEEA, per germline. CDR3 size: 16 residues. V lost 4 bases and J lost 0; bases outside the gene matches: 7. CDR3 DNA: TGTGCCAGCAGCTATCGACTAGCGGAAAGCTCCTACGAGCAGTACGTC. Translated: CASSYRLAESSYEQYV.

The CDR3 DNA sequence: TGTGCCAGCAGCAGGCCCCTTGAGAACACTGAAGCTTTCTTT. Protein: CASSRPLENTEAFF. The genes are TRBV6-1 and TRBJ1-1; D call uncertain. There are 14 residues in the CDR3. Between the trimmed V and J ends, which lost 6 bases and 1 base, there was a span of 12 bases. The germline V gene encodes CDR1 MNHNS and CDR2 SASEGT.

The V and J genes are TRBV6-5 and TRBJ1-4; TRBD1 matches 7 bases. The CDR3 totals 14 residues. Germline-derived CDR1 and CDR2 are MNHEY and SVGAGI. With V trimmed by 5 bases and J by 4 bases, 4 bases remained unmatched. CDR3: CASSHRGNNEKLFF. In DNA form, the CDR3 reads TGTGCCAGCAGTCACAGGGGAAATAATGAAAAACTGTTTTTT.

The rearrangement links TRBV19 to TRBJ1-4, with 9 bases matching TRBD1. The CDR3 runs 16 residues. V shed 4 bases, J shed 5 bases, and the junction held 8 bases outside the gene matches. Per the germline V gene, CDR1 is LNHDA and CDR2 is SQIVND (reference sequence). The CDR3 sequence: CASSNPSGQGNEKLFF. The CDR3 DNA reads as TGTGCCAGTAGTAACCCTTCGGGACAGGGCAATGAAAAACTGTTTTTT.